This is a list of T cell receptor beta chains from one sample in a study of multiple sclerosis patients with progressive multifocal leukoencephalopathy. The method was immunoSEQ multiplex PCR; TCRdb's version includes in-frame clones alone and lacks a portion of them. The sample consists of roughly 34,000 clones, 89% of them appearing once. Material for sequencing was PBMCs. The receptors originated from a human donor with multiple sclerosis. The CDR3 runs from the conserved cysteine through the conserved F or W. The order of the fields is D gene, clone size, J gene, V gene, CDR3 protein, CDR3 DNA. A D gene is named only where the DNA matches it firmly. The size field is filled for only some rows; it gives once, few, many or a size class.

D: -; size: -; J: TRBJ2-7; V: TRBV5-8; CDR3: CASSWTPYEQYF; DNA: TGTGCCAGCAGCTGGACGCCCTACGAGCAGTACTTC
D: -; size: -; J: TRBJ2-7; V: TRBV20-1; CDR3: CSGAGAYEQYF; DNA: TGCAGTGGAGCAGGGGCCTACGAGCAGTACTTC
D: -; size: -; J: TRBJ2-7; V: TRBV2; CDR3: CASSEAGGVLSYEQYF; DNA: TGTGCCAGCAGTGAAGCAGGCGGGGTACTCTCCTACGAGCAGTACTTC
D: -; size: -; J: TRBJ2-7; V: TRBV28; CDR3: CASSLRPQGIHEQYF; DNA: TGTGCCAGCAGCCTTCGACCCCAGGGTATCCACGAGCAGTACTTC
D: -; size: -; J: TRBJ1-1; V: TRBV4-1; CDR3: CASSHESAIQGEAFF; DNA: TGCGCCAGCAGCCATGAATCGGCCATCCAGGGTGAAGCTTTCTTT
D: -; size: -; J: TRBJ1-5; V: TRBV9; CDR3: CASSGGTRNQPQHF; DNA: TGTGCCAGCAGTGGCGGGACTCGAAATCAGCCCCAGCATTTT
D: -; size: -; J: TRBJ2-7; V: TRBV27; CDR3: CASSPLPGGNSYEQYF; DNA: TGTGCCAGCAGTCCTCTTCCAGGAGGGAACTCCTACGAGCAGTACTTC
D: TRBD1; size: -; J: TRBJ1-1; V: TRBV7-2; CDR3: CASSLGGAGGNTEAFF; DNA: TGTGCCAGCAGCTTAGGAGGTGCAGGGGGCAACACTGAAGCTTTCTTT
D: -; size: -; J: TRBJ1-5; V: TRBV28; CDR3: CASSRPSPNQPQHF; DNA: TGTGCCAGCAGTCGCCCGAGCCCCAATCAGCCCCAGCATTTT
D: TRBD1; size: -; J: TRBJ1-3; V: TRBV4-1; CDR3: CASSDRTGGSGNTIYF; DNA: TGCGCCAGCAGCGACCGTACAGGGGGCTCTGGAAACACCATATATTTT
D: TRBD2; size: -; J: TRBJ2-1; V: TRBV4-3; CDR3: CASSQAQTLGLAEYNEQFF; DNA: TGCGCCAGCAGCCAAGCACAGACCCTGGGACTAGCGGAATACAATGAGCAGTTCTTC
D: TRBD1; size: -; J: TRBJ2-7; V: TRBV14; CDR3: CASGLGTGIYEQYF; DNA: TGTGCCAGCGGACTTGGGACAGGGATCTACGAGCAGTACTTC
D: -; size: -; J: TRBJ1-5; V: TRBV27; CDR3: CASSSGTDSNQPQHF; DNA: TGTGCCAGCAGTTCGGGGACGGATAGCAATCAGCCCCAGCATTTT
D: -; size: once; J: TRBJ1-5; V: TRBV12-5; CDR3: CASGLDGPASQPQHF; DNA: TGTGCTAGTGGTTTGGATGGGCCAGCAAGTCAGCCCCAGCATTTT
D: -; size: -; J: TRBJ2-7; V: TRBV27; CDR3: CASSYQGGISYEQYF; DNA: TGTGCCAGCAGTTACCAGGGGGGGATCTCCTACGAGCAGTACTTC
D: -; size: few; J: TRBJ2-7; V: TRBV5-1; CDR3: CASSWGRGGAVGEQYF; DNA: TGCGCCAGCAGCTGGGGGCGAGGAGGGGCGGTTGGGGAGCAGTACTTC
D: -; size: -; J: TRBJ1-1; V: TRBV5-1; CDR3: CASSLVSGDGTEAFF; DNA: TGCGCCAGCAGCTTGGTTTCGGGGGATGGCACTGAAGCTTTCTTT
D: -; size: -; J: TRBJ2-3; V: TRBV5-4; CDR3: CASAHTSAPDTQYF; DNA: TGTGCCAGCGCACACACCTCGGCGCCGGATACGCAGTATTTT
D: TRBD1; size: -; J: TRBJ2-7; V: TRBV28; CDR3: CASSPGGPSTYEQYF; DNA: TGTGCCAGCAGCCCAGGGGGACCCTCAACCTACGAGCAGTACTTC
D: TRBD2; size: -; J: TRBJ2-2; V: TRBV19; CDR3: CASSARGEGRGDTGELFF; DNA: TGTGCCAGTAGCGCACGGGGGGAGGGCCGCGGGGACACCGGGGAGCTGTTTTTT
D: -; size: -; J: TRBJ2-7; V: TRBV6-5; CDR3: CASSPVYYEQYF; DNA: TGTGCCAGCAGCCCAGTTTACTACGAGCAGTACTTC
D: -; size: -; J: TRBJ2-7; V: TRBV5-6; CDR3: CASSSGGATYEQYF; DNA: TGTGCCAGCAGCTCGGGCGGGGCCACCTACGAGCAGTACTTC
D: -; size: -; J: TRBJ1-1; V: TRBV29-1; CDR3: CSVRTAQAFF; DNA: TGCAGCGTACGGACCGCCCAAGCTTTCTTT
D: -; size: -; J: TRBJ1-5; V: TRBV18; CDR3: CASSPRDDQPQHF; DNA: TGTGCCAGCTCACCCCGGGACGATCAGCCCCAGCATTTT
D: TRBD2; size: -; J: TRBJ2-2; V: TRBV13; CDR3: CASSLGGTLAGGSGELFF; DNA: TGTGCCAGCAGCTTAGGTGGGACGCTAGCGGGAGGAAGCGGGGAGCTGTTTTTT
D: -; size: -; J: TRBJ2-1; V: TRBV29-1; CDR3: CSVGFWVGNEQFF; DNA: TGCAGCGTTGGGTTCTGGGTTGGGAATGAGCAGTTCTTC
D: -; size: -; J: TRBJ2-1; V: TRBV9; CDR3: CASSPAVRGGGLAPPYNEQFF; DNA: TGTGCCAGCAGCCCCGCGGTTAGGGGAGGAGGGCTGGCGCCGCCCTACAATGAGCAGTTCTTC
D: TRBD1; size: -; J: TRBJ1-2; V: TRBV28; CDR3: CASRRTGNYGYTF; DNA: TGTGCCAGCCGTCGGACAGGGAACTATGGCTACACCTTC
D: TRBD1; size: -; J: TRBJ1-2; V: TRBV5-4; CDR3: CASRAGTGGGYGYTF; DNA: TGTGCCAGCAGGGCCGGGACAGGGGGCGGCTATGGCTACACCTTC
D: -; size: -; J: TRBJ1-1; V: TRBV29-1; CDR3: CSVRTVLNTEAFF; DNA: TGCAGCGTGCGGACAGTCTTGAACACTGAAGCTTTCTTT
D: -; size: -; J: TRBJ1-2; V: TRBV5-6; CDR3: CASSSTLDGYTF; DNA: TGTGCCAGCAGCTCCACTCTCGATGGCTACACCTTC
D: TRBD1; size: -; J: TRBJ2-5; V: TRBV27; CDR3: CASSLIRGQGLETQYF; DNA: TGTGCCAGCAGTTTAATTCGGGGACAGGGTTTAGAGACCCAGTACTTC
D: -; size: -; J: TRBJ1-5; V: TRBV2; CDR3: CASSVAHEGNQPQHF; DNA: TGTGCCAGCAGTGTGGCCCACGAGGGCAATCAGCCCCAGCATTTT
D: TRBD1; size: once; J: TRBJ1-3; V: TRBV5-1; CDR3: CASSSQGGTGNTIYF; DNA: TGCGCCAGCAGCTCACAGGGGGGAACTGGAAACACCATATATTTT
D: TRBD2; size: once; J: TRBJ2-1; V: TRBV10-3; CDR3: CAISELVAGVGDEQFF; DNA: TGTGCCATCAGTGAGTTGGTTGCGGGAGTGGGGGATGAGCAGTTCTTC
D: -; size: -; J: TRBJ1-2; V: TRBV7-2; CDR3: CASSIYGARRAEGYTF; DNA: TGTGCCAGCAGCATCTACGGGGCTCGGAGGGCAGAAGGCTACACCTTC
D: -; size: -; J: TRBJ2-1; V: TRBV11-3; CDR3: CASSLDHATNEQFF; DNA: TGTGCCAGCAGCTTAGATCACGCGACAAATGAGCAGTTCTTC
D: -; size: -; J: TRBJ1-2; V: TRBV6-6; CDR3: CASSYSGRGYGYTF; DNA: TGTGCCAGCAGTTACTCCGGCAGGGGTTATGGCTACACCTTC
D: -; size: -; J: TRBJ2-6; V: TRBV18; CDR3: CASSPRAPGTRSAGRANVLTF; DNA: TGTGCCAGCTCACCAAGGGCCCCAGGTACGAGGAGTGCTGGGAGGGCCAACGTCCTGACTTTC
D: TRBD1; size: -; J: TRBJ1-5; V: TRBV18; CDR3: CASSRGQGPQPQHF; DNA: TGTGCCAGCTCACGAGGACAGGGACCCCAACCCCAGCATTTT
D: -; size: -; J: TRBJ2-1; V: TRBV4-1; CDR3: CASSQVTNEQFF; DNA: TGCGCCAGCAGCCAAGTAACCAATGAGCAGTTCTTC
D: -; size: -; J: TRBJ1-5; V: TRBV5-5; CDR3: CASSSDGRSQPQHF; DNA: TGTGCCAGCAGCTCGGACGGTCGAAGTCAGCCCCAGCATTTT
D: -; size: -; J: TRBJ1-5; V: TRBV7-2; CDR3: CASSLLEGNQPQHF; DNA: TGTGCCAGCAGCCTACTCGAGGGCAATCAGCCCCAGCATTTT
D: TRBD1; size: once; J: TRBJ1-1; V: TRBV10-1; CDR3: CASSPGTGGPNTEAFF; DNA: TGCGCCAGCAGCCCCGGGACAGGGGGCCCGAACACTGAAGCTTTCTTT
D: -; size: -; J: TRBJ1-3; V: TRBV7-2; CDR3: CASSFRGNTIYF; DNA: TGTGCCAGCAGCTTTCGTGGGAACACCATATATTTT
D: -; size: -; J: TRBJ2-1; V: TRBV4-3; CDR3: CASSQDRGSSYNEQFF; DNA: TGCGCCAGCAGCCAAGATCGGGGGAGCTCCTACAATGAGCAGTTCTTC
D: TRBD2; size: -; J: TRBJ2-5; V: TRBV6-5; CDR3: CASQPSSGRAVQEYF; DNA: TGTGCCAGCCAGCCGAGTAGCGGGAGGGCGGTCCAGGAGTACTTC
D: -; size: -; J: TRBJ2-7; V: TRBV4-3; CDR3: CASSQESSGREQYF; DNA: TGCGCCAGCAGCCAAGAGTCTTCGGGCCGCGAGCAGTACTTC
D: TRBD1; size: -; J: TRBJ1-4; V: TRBV4-1; CDR3: CASSPQRGRPNEKLFF; DNA: TGCGCCAGCAGCCCCCAAAGGGGGCGGCCTAATGAAAAACTGTTTTTT
D: -; size: -; J: TRBJ1-1; V: TRBV29-1; CDR3: CSVLRKLNTEAFF; DNA: TGCAGCGTTTTACGCAAGTTGAACACTGAAGCTTTCTTT
D: -; size: -; J: TRBJ2-1; V: TRBV6-5; CDR3: CASSYVGGSYNEQFF; DNA: TGTGCCAGCAGTTACGTCGGGGGATCCTACAATGAGCAGTTCTTC
D: -; size: -; J: TRBJ2-7; V: TRBV7-8; CDR3: CASSVRGSYEQYF; DNA: TGTGCCTCTAGCGTCCGCGGGTCCTACGAGCAGTACTTC
D: -; size: -; J: TRBJ2-2; V: TRBV2; CDR3: CASSPVRGLNTGELFF; DNA: TGTGCCAGCAGCCCGGTTCGAGGCTTGAATACCGGGGAGCTGTTTTTT
D: -; size: -; J: TRBJ1-1; V: TRBV19; CDR3: CASSTYMNTEAFF; DNA: TGTGCCAGTAGTACCTATATGAACACTGAAGCTTTCTTT
D: TRBD2; size: few; J: TRBJ2-7; V: TRBV27; CDR3: CASSLGGWYGEQYF; DNA: TGTGCCAGCAGTTTGGGGGGGTGGTACGGCGAGCAGTACTTC
D: -; size: -; J: TRBJ1-3; V: TRBV7-8; CDR3: CASSLVREGNTIYF; DNA: TGTGCCAGCAGCTTAGTCAGGGAAGGAAACACCATATATTTT
D: -; size: -; J: TRBJ2-7; V: TRBV7-2; CDR3: CASSLPRREQYF; DNA: TGTGCCAGCAGCCTACCTCGACGCGAGCAGTACTTC
D: TRBD2; size: -; J: TRBJ2-7; V: TRBV5-1; CDR3: CASSLVRREDSYEQYF; DNA: TGCGCCAGCAGCTTGGTACGGCGGGAGGACTCCTACGAGCAGTACTTC
D: TRBD1; size: -; J: TRBJ1-2; V: TRBV5-1; CDR3: CASSPGTELYGYTF; DNA: TGCGCCAGCAGCCCGGGGACAGAACTCTATGGCTACACCTTC